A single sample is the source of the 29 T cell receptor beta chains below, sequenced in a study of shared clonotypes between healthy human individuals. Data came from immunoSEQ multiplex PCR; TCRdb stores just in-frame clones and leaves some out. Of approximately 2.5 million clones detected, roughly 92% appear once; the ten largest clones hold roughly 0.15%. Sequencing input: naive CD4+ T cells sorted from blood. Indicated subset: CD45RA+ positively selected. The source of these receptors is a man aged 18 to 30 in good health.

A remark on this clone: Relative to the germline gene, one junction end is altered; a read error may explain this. The CDR3 sequence is CASSQVASPGTGAFF. The CDR3, as DNA: TGTGCCAGCAGCCAAGTGGCTTCGCCTGGAACTGGAGCTTTCTTT. The chain combines TRBV14 with TRBJ1-1; no definite D call. Germline-derived CDR1 and CDR2 are SGHDN and FVKESK. The CDR3 spans 15 residues.

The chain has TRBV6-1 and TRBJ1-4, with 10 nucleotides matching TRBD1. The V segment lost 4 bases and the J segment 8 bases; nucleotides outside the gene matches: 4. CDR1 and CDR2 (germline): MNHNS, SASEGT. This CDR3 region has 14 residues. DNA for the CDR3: TGTGCCAGCAGTGCCAGACAGGGGGCAGAAAAACTGTTTTTT. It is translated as CASSARQGAEKLFF.

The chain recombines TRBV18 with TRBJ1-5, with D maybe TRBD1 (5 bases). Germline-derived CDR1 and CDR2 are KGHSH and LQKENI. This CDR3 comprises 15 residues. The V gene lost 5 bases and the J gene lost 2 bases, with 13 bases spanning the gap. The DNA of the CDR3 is TGTGCCAGCTCAACGATCCGGGGGGGCAATCAGCCCCAGCATTTT. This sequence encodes CASSTIRGGNQPQHF.

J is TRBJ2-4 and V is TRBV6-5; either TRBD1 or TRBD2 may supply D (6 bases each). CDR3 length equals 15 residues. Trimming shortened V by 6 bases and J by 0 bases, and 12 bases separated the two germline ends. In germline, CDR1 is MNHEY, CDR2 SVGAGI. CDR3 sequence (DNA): TGTGCCAGCAGAGCCGGGGGCTTAGCCAAAAACATTCAGTACTTC. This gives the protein CASRAGGLAKNIQYF.

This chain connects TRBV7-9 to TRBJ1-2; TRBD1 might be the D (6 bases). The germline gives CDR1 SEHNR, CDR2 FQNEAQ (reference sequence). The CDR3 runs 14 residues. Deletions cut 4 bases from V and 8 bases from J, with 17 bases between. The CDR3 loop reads CASSYTEGGEGYTF. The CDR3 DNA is TGTGCCAGCAGCTATACAGAGGGGGGCGAGGGCTACACCTTC.

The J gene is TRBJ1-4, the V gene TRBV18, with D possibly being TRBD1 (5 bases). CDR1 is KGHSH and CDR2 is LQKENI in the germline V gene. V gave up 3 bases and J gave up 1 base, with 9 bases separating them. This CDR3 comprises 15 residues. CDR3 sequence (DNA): TGTGCCAGCTCACCGGGGCAGCAAACTAATGAAAAACTGTTTTTT. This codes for CASSPGQQTNEKLFF.

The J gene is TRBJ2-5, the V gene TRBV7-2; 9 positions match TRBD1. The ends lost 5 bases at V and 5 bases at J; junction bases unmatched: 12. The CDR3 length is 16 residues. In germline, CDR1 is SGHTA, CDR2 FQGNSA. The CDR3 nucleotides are TGTGCCAGCAGCGTCCTCCCGGGACAGGGTAGGGAGACCCAGTACTTC. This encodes CASSVLPGQGRETQYF.

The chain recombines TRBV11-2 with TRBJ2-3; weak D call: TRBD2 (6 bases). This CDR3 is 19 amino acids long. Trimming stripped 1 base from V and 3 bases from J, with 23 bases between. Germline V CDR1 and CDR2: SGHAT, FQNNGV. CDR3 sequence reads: CASSLGWFSGLGVTDTQYF. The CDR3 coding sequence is TGTGCCAGCAGCTTAGGCTGGTTTTCGGGACTTGGGGTGACAGATACGCAGTATTTT.

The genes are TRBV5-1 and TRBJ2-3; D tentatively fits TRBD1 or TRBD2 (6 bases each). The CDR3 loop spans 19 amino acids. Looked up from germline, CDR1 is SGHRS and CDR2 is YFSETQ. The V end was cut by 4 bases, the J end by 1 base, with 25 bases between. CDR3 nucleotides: TGCGCCAGCAGCGCGGGAATTTCTTTTGGGGGCAGGGGCACAGATACGCAGTATTTT. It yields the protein CASSAGISFGGRGTDTQYF. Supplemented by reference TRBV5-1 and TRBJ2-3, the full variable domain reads KAGVTQTPRYLIKTRGQQVTLSCSPISGHRSVSWYQQTPGQGLQFLFEYFSETQRNKGNFPGRFSGRQFSNSRSEMNVSTLELGDSALYLCASSAGISFGGRGTDTQYFGPGTRLTVL.

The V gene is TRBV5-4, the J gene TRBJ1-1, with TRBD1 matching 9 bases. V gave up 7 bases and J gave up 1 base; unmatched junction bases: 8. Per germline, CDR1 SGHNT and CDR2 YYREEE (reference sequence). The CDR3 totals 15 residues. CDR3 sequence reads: CASRQGVSGNTEAFF. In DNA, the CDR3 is TGTGCCAGCCGACAGGGGGTATCAGGGAACACTGAAGCTTTCTTT.

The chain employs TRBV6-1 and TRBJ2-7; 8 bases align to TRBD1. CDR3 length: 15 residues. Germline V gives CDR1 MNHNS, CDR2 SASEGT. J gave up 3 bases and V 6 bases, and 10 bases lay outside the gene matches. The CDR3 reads CASRSSGTGFYEQYF. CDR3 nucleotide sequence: TGTGCCAGCAGATCATCCGGGACAGGCTTCTACGAGCAGTACTTC.

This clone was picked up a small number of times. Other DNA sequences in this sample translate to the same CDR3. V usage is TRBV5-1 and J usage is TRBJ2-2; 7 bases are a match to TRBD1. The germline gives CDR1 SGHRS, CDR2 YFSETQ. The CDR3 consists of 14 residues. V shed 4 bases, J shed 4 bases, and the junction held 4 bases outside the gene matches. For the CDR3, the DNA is TGCGCCAGCAGCCTACAGGGGACCACCGGGGAGCTGTTTTTT. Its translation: CASSLQGTTGELFF.

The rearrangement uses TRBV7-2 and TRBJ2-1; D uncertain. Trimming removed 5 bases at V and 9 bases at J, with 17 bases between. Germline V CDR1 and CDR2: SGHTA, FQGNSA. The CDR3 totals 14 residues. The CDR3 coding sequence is TGTGCCAGCAGCCCAGCTTCCCAGGTTAGTGAGCAGTTCTTC. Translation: CASSPASQVSEQFF.

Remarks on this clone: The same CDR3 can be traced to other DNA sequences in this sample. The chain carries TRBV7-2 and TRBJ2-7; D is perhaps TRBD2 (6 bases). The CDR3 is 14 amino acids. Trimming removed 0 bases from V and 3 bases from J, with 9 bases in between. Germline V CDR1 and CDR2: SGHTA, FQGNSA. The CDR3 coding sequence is TGTGCCAGCAGCTTAGCCAGCGGGTACTACGAGCAGTACTTC. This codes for CASSLASGYYEQYF.

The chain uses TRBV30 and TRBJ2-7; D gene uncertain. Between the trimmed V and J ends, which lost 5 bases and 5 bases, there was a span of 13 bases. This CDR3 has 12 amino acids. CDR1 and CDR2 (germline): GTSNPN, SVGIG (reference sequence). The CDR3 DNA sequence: TGTGCCTGGGGAGTCGCCCAGCACGAGCAGTACTTC. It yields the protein CAWGVAQHEQYF.

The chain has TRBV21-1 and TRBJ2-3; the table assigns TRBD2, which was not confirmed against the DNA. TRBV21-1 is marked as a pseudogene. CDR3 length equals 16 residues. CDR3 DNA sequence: TGTGCCAGCAGCCCCCAGACTAGCGGTGACACAGATACGCAGTATTTT. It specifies CASSPQTSGDTDTQYF.

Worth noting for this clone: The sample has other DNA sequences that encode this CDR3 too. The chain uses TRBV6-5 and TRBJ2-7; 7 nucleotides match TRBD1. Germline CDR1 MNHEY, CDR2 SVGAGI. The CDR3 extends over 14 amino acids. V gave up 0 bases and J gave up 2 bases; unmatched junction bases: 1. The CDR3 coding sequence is TGTGCCAGCAGTTACTCGGGACAGACCTACGAGCAGTACTTC. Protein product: CASSYSGQTYEQYF.

CDR3 nucleotides: TGTGCCAGCTGCGAAACGAGGGGCACAGATACGCAGTATTTT. Encoded protein: CASCETRGTDTQYF. This chain links TRBV7-9 with TRBJ2-3, with a possible D match to TRBD2 (5 bases). The CDR3 has 14 residues. Germline V gives CDR1 SEHNR, CDR2 FQNEAQ (reference sequence). The V end was cut by 8 bases, the J end by 1 base, with 13 bases between. The entire variable domain, with the rest obtained from reference TRBV7-9 and TRBJ2-3, is as follows: DTGVSQNPRHKITKRGQNVTFRCDPISEHNRLYWYRQTLGQGPEFLTYFQNEAQLEKSRLLSDRFSAERPKGSFSTLEIQRTEQGDSAMYLCASCETRGTDTQYFGPGTRLTVL.

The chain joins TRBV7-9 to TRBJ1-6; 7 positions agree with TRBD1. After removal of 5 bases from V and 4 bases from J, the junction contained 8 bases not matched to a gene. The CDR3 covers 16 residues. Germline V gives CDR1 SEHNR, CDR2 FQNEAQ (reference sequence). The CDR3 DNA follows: TGTGCCAGCAGCCAACAGGGGTCCTATTATAATTCACCCCTCCACTTT. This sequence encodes CASSQQGSYYNSPLHF.

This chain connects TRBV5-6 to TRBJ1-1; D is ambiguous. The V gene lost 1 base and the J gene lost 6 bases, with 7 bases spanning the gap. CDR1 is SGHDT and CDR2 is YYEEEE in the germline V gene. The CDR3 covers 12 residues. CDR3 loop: CASSLIGAEAFF. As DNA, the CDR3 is TGTGCCAGCAGCTTGATCGGGGCTGAAGCTTTCTTT.

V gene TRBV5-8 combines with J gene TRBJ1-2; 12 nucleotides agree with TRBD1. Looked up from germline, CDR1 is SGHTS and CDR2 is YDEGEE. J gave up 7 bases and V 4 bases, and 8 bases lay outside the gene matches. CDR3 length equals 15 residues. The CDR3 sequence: CASSRPGTGGGGYTF. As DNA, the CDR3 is TGTGCCAGCAGCCGTCCCGGGACAGGGGGCGGTGGCTACACCTTC.

CDR3 amino acids: CASARSGNNEQFF. In DNA, the CDR3 is TGTGCTAGTGCTAGGAGCGGGAACAATGAGCAGTTCTTC. This chain links TRBV12-5 with TRBJ2-1; TRBD2 matches at 7 bases. This CDR3 comprises 13 residues. Germline V gives CDR1 LGHNT, CDR2 FRNRAP. Trimming at V came to 7 bases and at J to 5 bases, leaving 5 bases not matched to a gene.

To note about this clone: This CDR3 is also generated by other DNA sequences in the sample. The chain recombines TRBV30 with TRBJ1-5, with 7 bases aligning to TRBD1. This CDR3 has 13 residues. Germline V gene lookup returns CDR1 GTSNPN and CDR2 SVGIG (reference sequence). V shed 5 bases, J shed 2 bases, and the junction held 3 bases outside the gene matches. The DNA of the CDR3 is TGTGCCTGGGGAGGACAGGGCAATCAGCCCCAGCATTTT. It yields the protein CAWGGQGNQPQHF.

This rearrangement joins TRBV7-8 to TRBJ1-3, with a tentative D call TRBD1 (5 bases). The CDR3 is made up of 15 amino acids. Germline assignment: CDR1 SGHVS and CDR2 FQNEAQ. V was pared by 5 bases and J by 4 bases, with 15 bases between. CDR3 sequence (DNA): TGTGCCAGCAGCGAAGGGGACCGAAGAGGAAACACCATATATTTT. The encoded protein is CASSEGDRRGNTIYF.

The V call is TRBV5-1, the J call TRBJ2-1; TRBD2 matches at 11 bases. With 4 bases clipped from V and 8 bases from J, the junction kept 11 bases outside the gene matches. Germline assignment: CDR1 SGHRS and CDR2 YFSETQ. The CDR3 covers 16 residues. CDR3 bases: TGCGCCAGCAGCCTAGGGACTAGCGGACCAGTGGATGAGCAGTTCTTC. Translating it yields CASSLGTSGPVDEQFF.

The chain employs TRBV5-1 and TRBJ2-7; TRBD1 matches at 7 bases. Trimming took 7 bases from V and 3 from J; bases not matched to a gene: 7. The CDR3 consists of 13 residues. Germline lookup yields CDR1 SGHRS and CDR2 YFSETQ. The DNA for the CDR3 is TGCGCCAGCGGCAAGACAGGGAGCTACGAGCAGTACTTC. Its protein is CASGKTGSYEQYF.

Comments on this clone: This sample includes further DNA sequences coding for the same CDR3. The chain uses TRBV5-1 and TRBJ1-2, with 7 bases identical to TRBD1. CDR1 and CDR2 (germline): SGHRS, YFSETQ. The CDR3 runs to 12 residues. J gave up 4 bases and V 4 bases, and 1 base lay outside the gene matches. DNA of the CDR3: TGCGCCAGCAGCGGGGACAGCTATGGCTACACCTTC. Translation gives CASSGDSYGYTF.

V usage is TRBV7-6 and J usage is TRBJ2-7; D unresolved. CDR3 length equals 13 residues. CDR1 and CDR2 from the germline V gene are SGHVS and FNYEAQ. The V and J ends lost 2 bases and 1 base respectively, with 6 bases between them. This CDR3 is CASSLSGSYEQYF. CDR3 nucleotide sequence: TGTGCCAGCAGCTTATCCGGATCCTACGAGCAGTACTTC.

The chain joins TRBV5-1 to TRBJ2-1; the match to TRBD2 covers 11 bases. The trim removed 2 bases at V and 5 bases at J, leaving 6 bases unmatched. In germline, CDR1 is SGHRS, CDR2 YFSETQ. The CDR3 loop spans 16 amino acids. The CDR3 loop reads CASSFGGTSGNNEQFF. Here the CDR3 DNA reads TGCGCCAGCAGCTTTGGTGGGACTAGCGGAAACAATGAGCAGTTCTTC.